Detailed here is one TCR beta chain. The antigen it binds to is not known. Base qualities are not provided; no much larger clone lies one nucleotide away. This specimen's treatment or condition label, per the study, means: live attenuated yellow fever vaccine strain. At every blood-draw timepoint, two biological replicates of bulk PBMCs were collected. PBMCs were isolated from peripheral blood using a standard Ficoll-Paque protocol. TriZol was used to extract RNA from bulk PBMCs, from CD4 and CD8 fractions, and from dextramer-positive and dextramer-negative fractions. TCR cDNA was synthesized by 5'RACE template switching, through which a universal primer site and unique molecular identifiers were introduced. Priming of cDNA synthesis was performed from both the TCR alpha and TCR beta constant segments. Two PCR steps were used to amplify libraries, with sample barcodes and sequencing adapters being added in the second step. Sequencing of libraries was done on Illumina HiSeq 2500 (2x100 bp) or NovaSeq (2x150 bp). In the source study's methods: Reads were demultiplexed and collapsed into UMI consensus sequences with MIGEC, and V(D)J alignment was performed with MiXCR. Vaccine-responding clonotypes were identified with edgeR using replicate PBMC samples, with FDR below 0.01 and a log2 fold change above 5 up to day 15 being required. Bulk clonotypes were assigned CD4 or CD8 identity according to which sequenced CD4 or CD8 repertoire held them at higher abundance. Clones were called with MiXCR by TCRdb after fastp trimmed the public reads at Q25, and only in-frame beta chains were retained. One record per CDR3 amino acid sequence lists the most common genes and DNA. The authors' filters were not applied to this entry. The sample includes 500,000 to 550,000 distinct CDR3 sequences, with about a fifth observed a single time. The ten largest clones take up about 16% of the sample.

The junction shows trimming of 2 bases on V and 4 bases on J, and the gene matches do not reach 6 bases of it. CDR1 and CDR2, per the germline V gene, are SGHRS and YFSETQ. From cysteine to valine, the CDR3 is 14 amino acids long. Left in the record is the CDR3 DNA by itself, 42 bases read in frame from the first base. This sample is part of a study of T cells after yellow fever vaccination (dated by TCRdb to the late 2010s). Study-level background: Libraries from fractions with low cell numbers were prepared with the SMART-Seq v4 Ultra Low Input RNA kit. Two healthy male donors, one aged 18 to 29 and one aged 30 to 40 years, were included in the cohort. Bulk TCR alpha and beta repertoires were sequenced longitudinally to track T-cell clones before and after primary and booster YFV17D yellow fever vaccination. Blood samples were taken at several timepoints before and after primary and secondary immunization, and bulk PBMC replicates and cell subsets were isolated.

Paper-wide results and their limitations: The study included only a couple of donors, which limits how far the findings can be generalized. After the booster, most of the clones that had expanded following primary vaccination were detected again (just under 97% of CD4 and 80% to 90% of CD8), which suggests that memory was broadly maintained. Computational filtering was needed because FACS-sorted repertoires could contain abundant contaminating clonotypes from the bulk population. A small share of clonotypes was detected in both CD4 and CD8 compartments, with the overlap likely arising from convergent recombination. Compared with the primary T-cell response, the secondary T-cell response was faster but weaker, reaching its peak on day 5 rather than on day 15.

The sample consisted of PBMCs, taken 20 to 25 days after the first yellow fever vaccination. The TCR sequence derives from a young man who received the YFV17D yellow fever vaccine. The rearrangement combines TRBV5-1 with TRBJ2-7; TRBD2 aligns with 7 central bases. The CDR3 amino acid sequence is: CASSFLGGDYEQYV. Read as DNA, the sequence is TGCGCCAGCAGCTTCCTGGGAGGGGATTACGAGCAGTACGTC.